Sequencing of this T cell receptor (beta chain) was carried out in a study of long-term antiretroviral therapy in people with HIV. Study as a whole: It was about a decade after the earliest samples that the 2015 immediate-ART recommendation appeared. The study's findings and limits: Blood draws took place between about 2004 and 2018 and possibly involved older ART regimens.

Each donor had at least one pre-ART and at least two post-ART PBMC samples. Concerning this clone: Its cognate antigen is unknown.

Trimming left V 5 bases short and J 4 bases short, with 11 bases between. CDR1 and CDR2 from the germline V gene are SEHNR and FQNEAQ (reference sequence). The CDR3 has 13 residues. Assay version v3.0 of immunoSEQ was used, and it was run at survey level. Generated by immunoSEQ multiplex PCR, the TCRdb table keeps only in-frame clones and is missing some. The sample consists of 35,000 to 45,000 clones, roughly four fifths of them appearing once. The chain links TRBV7-9 to TRBJ1-2, with a tentative D call TRBD1 (5 bases). Material: unsorted PBMCs, obtained 0.3 years after starting antiretroviral therapy. This TCR was recovered from a man between 18 and 35 years old with HIV. The CDR3 region is CASSPARGYGYTF. The CDR3 bases are TGTGCCAGCAGCCCTGCGAGGGGCTATGGCTACACCTTC.